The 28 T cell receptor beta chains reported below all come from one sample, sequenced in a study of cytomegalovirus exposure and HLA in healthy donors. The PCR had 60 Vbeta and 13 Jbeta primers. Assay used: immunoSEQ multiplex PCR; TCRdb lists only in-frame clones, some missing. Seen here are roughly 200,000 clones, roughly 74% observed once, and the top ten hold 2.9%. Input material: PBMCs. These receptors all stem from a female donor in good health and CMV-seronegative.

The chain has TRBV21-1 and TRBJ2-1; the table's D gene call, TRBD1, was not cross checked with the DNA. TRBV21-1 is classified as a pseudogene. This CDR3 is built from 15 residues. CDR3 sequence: CASSSRDREYNEQFF. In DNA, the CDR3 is TGTGCCAGCAGCTCCCGGGACAGGGAGTACAATGAGCAGTTCTTC.

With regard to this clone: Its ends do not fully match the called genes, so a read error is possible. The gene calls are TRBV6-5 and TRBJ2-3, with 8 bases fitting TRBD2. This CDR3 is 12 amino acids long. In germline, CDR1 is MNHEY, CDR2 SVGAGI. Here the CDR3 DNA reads TGTGCCAGCAGCTCGGGGACTAGGGGCCGCCATTTT. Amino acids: CASSSGTRGRHF.

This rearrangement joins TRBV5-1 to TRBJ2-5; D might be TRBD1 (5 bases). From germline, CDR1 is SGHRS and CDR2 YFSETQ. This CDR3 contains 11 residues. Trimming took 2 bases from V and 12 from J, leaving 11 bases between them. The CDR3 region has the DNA TGCGCCAGCAGCTTAGGGGATGGGGAGTACTTC. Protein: CASSLGDGEYF.

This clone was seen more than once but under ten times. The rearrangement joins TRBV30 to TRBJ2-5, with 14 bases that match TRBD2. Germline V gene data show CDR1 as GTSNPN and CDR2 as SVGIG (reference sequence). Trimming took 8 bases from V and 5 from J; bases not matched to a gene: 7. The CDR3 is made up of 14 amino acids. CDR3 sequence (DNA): TGTGCCGGCACGGGACTAGCGGGAGCTGAGACCCAGTACTTC. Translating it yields CAGTGLAGAETQYF.

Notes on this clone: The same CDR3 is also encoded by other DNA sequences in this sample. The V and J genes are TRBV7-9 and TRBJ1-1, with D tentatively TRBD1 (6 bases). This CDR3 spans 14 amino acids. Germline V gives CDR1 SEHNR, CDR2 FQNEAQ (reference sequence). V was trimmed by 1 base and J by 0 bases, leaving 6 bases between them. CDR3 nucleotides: TGTGCCAGCAGCTTAGGACAGGTGAACACTGAAGCTTTCTTT. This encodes CASSLGQVNTEAFF. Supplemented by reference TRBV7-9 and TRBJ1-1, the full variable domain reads DTGVSQNPRHKITKRGQNVTFRCDPISEHNRLYWYRQTLGQGPEFLTYFQNEAQLEKSRLLSDRFSAERPKGSFSTLEIQRTEQGDSAMYLCASSLGQVNTEAFFGQGTRLTVV.

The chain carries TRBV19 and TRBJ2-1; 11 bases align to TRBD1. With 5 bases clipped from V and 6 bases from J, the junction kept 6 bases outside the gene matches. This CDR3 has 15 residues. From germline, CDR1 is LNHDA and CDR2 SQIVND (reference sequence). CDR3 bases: TGTGCCAGTAGTCCCGCCGGGACAGGGGGCAATGAGCAGTTCTTC. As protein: CASSPAGTGGNEQFF.

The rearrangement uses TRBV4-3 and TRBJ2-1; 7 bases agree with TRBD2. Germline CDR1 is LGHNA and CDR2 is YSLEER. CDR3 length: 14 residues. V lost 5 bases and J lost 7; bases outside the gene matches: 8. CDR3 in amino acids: CASSSQREGNEQFF. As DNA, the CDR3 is TGCGCCAGCAGCTCGCAGCGGGAAGGGAATGAGCAGTTCTTC.

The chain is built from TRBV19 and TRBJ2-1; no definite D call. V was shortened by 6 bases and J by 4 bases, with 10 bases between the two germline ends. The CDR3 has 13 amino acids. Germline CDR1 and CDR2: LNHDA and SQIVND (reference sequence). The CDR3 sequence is CASSYSHYNEQFF. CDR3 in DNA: TGTGCCAGTAGCTACAGCCATTACAATGAGCAGTTCTTC.

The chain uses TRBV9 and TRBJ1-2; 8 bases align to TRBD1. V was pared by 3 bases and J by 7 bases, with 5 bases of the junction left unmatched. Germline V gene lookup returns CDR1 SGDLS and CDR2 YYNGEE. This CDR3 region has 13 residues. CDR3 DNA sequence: TGTGCCAGCAGCGCTACTACAGGGGGTGGCTACACCTTC. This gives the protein CASSATTGGGYTF.

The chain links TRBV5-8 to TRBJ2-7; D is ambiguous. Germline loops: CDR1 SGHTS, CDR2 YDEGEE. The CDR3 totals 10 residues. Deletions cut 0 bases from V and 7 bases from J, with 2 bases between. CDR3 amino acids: CASSLAEQYF. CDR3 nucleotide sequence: TGTGCCAGCAGCTTGGCAGAGCAGTACTTC.

CDR3 DNA sequence: TGTGCCAGCAGCCTAGGTCCGAGGGAAATACAAGAGACCCAGTACTTC. As protein: CASSLGPREIQETQYF. The chain links TRBV11-2 to TRBJ2-5; the D gene is possibly TRBD2 (5 bases). The V end was cut by 5 bases, the J end by 2 bases, with 18 bases between. CDR1 is SGHAT, CDR2 FQNNGV, per germline. CDR3 length: 16 amino acids.

The CDR3 loop reads CASSVVLSGELFF. CDR3 in DNA: TGTGCCAGCAGCGTAGTTTTGAGCGGGGAGCTGTTTTTT. The chain employs TRBV9 and TRBJ2-2, with D unclear. Germline-derived CDR1 and CDR2 are SGDLS and YYNGEE. V lost 0 bases, J lost 7 bases, and 7 bases lay in between. The CDR3 is 13 amino acids. The variable domain in full, with the rest retrieved from reference TRBV9 and TRBJ2-2, is DSGVTQTPKHLITATGQRVTLRCSPRSGDLSVYWYQQSLDQGLQFLIQYYNGEERAKGNILERFSAQQFPDLHSELNLSSLELGDSALYFCASSVVLSGELFFGEGSRLTVL.

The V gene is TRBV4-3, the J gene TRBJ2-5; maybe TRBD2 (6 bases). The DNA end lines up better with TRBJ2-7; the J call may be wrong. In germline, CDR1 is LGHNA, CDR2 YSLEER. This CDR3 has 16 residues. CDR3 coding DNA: TGCGCCAGCAGCCAAGATTCGGCACTAGCTACCAACGAGCAGTACTTC. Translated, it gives CASSQDSALATNEQYF.

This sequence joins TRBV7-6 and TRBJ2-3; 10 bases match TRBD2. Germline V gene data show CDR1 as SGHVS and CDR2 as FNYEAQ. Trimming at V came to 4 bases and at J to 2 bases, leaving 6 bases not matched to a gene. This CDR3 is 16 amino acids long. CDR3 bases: TGTGCCAGCAGCTCATCGCTAGCGGGGGCCACAGATACGCAGTATTTT. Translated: CASSSSLAGATDTQYF.

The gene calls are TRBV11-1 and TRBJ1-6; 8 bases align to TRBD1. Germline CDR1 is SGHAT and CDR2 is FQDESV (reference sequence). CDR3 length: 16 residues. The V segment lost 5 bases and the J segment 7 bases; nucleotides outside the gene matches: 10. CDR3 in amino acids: CASSLAGGLRNSPLHF. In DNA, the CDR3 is TGTGCCAGCAGCCTCGCAGGGGGCTTGAGGAATTCACCCCTCCACTTT.

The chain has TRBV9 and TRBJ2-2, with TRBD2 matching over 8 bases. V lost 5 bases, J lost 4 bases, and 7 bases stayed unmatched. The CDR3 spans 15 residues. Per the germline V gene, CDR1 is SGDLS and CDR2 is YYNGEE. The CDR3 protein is CASSLAGSATGELFF. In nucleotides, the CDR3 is TGTGCCAGCAGTCTAGCGGGCAGTGCCACCGGGGAGCTGTTTTTT. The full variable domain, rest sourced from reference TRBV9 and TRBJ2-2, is DSGVTQTPKHLITATGQRVTLRCSPRSGDLSVYWYQQSLDQGLQFLIQYYNGEERAKGNILERFSAQQFPDLHSELNLSSLELGDSALYFCASSLAGSATGELFFGEGSRLTVL.

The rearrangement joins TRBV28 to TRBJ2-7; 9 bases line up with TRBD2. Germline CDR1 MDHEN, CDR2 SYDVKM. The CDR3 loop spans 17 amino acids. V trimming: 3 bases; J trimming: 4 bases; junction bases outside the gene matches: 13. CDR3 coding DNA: TGTGCCAGCAGTTTCTTGCGGGGCATGCGGGAGGGTTACGAGCAGTACTTC. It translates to CASSFLRGMREGYEQYF.

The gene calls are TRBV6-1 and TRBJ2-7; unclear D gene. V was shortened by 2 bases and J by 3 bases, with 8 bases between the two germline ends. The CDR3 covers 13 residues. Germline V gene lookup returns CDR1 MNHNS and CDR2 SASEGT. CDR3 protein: CASSEFEVYEQYF. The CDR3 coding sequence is TGTGCCAGCAGTGAATTTGAGGTCTACGAGCAGTACTTC.

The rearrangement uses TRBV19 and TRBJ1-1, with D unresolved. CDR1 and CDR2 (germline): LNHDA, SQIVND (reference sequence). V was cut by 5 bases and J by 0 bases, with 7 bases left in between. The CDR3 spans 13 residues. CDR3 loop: CASSVLLNTEAFF. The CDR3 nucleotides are TGTGCCAGTAGTGTCCTATTGAACACTGAAGCTTTCTTT. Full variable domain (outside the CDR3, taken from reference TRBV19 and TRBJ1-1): DGGITQSPKYLFRKEGQNVTLSCEQNLNHDAMYWYRQDPGQGLRLIYYSQIVNDFQKGDIAEGYSVSREKKESFPLTVTSAQKNPTAFYLCASSVLLNTEAFFGQGTRLTVV.

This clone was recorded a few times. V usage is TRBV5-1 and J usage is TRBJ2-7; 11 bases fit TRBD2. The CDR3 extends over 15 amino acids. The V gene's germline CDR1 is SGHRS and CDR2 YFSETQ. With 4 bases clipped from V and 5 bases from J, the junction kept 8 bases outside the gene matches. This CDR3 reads CASSPEGLAGNEQYF. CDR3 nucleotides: TGCGCCAGCAGCCCTGAAGGACTAGCGGGTAACGAGCAGTACTTC.

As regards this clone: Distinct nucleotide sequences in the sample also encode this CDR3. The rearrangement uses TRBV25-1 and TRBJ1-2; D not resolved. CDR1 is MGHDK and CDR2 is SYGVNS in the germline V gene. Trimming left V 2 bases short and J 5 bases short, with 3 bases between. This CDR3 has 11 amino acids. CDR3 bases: TGTGCCAGCAGTGAACTTTATGGCTACACCTTC. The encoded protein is CASSELYGYTF.

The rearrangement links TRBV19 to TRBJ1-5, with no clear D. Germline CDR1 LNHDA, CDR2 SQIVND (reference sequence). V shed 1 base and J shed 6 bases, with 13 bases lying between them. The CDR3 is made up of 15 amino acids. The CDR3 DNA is TGTGCCAGTAGTATAGGGCAGGCGGGAGCTCAGCCCCAGCATTTT. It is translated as CASSIGQAGAQPQHF.

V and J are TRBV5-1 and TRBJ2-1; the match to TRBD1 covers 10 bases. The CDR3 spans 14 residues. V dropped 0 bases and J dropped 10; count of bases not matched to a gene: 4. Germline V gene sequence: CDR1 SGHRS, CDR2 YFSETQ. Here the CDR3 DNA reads TGCGCCAGCAGCTTGGGGGACAGGGGTAAGGAGCAGTTCTTC. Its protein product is CASSLGDRGKEQFF.

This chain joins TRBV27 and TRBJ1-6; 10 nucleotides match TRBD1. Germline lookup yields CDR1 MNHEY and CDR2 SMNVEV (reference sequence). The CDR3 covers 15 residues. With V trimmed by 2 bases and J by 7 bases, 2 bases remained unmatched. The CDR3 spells CASSLGGQGNSPLHF. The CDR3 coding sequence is TGTGCCAGCAGTTTAGGGGGACAGGGGAATTCACCCCTCCACTTT.

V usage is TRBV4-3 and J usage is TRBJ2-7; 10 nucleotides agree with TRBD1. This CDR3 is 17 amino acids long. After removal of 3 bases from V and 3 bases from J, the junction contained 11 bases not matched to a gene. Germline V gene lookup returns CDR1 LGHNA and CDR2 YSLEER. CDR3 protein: CASSHATSGTGVYEQYF. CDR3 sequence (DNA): TGCGCCAGCAGCCACGCAACCTCCGGGACAGGGGTCTACGAGCAGTACTTC.

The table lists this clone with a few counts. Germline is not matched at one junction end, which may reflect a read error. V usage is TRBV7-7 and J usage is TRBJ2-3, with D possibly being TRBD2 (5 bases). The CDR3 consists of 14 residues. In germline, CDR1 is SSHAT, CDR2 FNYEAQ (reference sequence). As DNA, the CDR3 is TGTGCTAGCAGGAGCGGTCTAAGCACAGATACGCAGTATTTT. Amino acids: CASRSGLSTDTQYF.

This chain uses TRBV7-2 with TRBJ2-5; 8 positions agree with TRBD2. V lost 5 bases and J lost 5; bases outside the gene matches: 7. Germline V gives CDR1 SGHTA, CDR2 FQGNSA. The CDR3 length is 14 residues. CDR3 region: CASSTRTSWETQYF. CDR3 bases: TGTGCCAGCAGCACCAGGACTAGCTGGGAGACCCAGTACTTC. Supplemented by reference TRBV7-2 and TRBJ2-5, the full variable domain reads GAGVSQSPSNKVTEKGKDVELRCDPISGHTALYWYRQSLGQGLEFLIYFQGNSAPDKSGLPSDRFSAERTGGSVSTLTIQRTQQEDSAVYLCASSTRTSWETQYFGPGTRLLVL.

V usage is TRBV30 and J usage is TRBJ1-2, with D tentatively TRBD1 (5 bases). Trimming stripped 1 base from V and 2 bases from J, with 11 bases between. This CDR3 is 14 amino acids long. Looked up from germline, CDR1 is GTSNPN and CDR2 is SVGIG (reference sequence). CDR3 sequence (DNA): TGTGCCTGGAGTGAGGCAGGACAAAACTATGGCTACACCTTC. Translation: CAWSEAGQNYGYTF.